This TCR beta chain was profiled in a study of T cell responses to AZD1222 COVID-19 vaccine. Study conclusions and caveats: Mapped onto spike, vaccine-associated CD4 TCRs spanned it and were dominant at 160-218 and 743-854. White British people made up most donors, females outnumbered males, and clonal diversity was possibly underestimated.

Libraries were prepared by immunoSEQ multiplex PCR; TCRdb keeps only in-frame clonotypes and omits some of them. The sample lists some 89,000 clones; more than 75% were seen once. Trimming removed 3 bases from V and 2 bases from J, with 8 bases in between. Germline V CDR1 and CDR2: MNHEY, SMNVEV (reference sequence). The CDR3 totals 13 residues. Comment on this clone: Antigen unknown.

The source material was peripheral blood, sampled on day 0 of AZD1222 vaccination. The sequence derives from an adult in good health. V and J are TRBV27 and TRBJ2-7; maybe TRBD2 (5 bases). The CDR3 sequence is CASSFGVPYEQYF. CDR3 DNA sequence: TGTGCCAGCAGTTTCGGGGTGCCCTACGAGCAGTACTTC.